The rows below give T cell receptor beta chains drawn from one sample of a study of T cells in Graves' hyperthyroidism and ophthalmopathy. In TCRdb, the multiplex PCR reads were re-called with MiXCR into one record per CDR3 protein. The sample holds about 590,000 distinct CDR3 sequences, over 12% seen once. The sequenced material came from blood. Receptors were obtained from a woman under 30 with Graves' ophthalmopathy. The CDR3 runs from the conserved cysteine through the conserved F or W. Each record gives: V gene, CDR3 protein.

v_call: TRBV7-3; cdr3_aa: CASSLSARGLFGGEQFF
v_call: TRBV12-3/TRBV12-4; cdr3_aa: CASNLGGQPQHF
v_call: TRBV6-1; cdr3_aa: CASSAGTGGYYSSYNEQFF
v_call: TRBV19; cdr3_aa: CASSTGTGASYEQYF
v_call: TRBV6-1; cdr3_aa: CASRSGIVNQPQHF
v_call: TRBV11-2; cdr3_aa: CASSILTEAFF
v_call: TRBV5-6; cdr3_aa: CASSLEAGGTYEQYF
v_call: TRBV29-1; cdr3_aa: CSVEGLAGGDTGELFF
v_call: TRBV5-1; cdr3_aa: CASSSRQGPSNEQFF
v_call: TRBV5-4; cdr3_aa: CASSSPTGLRNNEQFF
v_call: TRBV3-1; cdr3_aa: CASSQGSQADTEAFF
v_call: TRBV19; cdr3_aa: CASSTNRGAYEQYF
v_call: TRBV27; cdr3_aa: CASSKKPSLNTEAFF
v_call: TRBV6-1; cdr3_aa: CASSRDRDTEAFF
v_call: TRBV28; cdr3_aa: CASTSLGGEWNTEAFF
v_call: TRBV7-2; cdr3_aa: CACSLGHPYEQYF
v_call: TRBV7-8; cdr3_aa: CASSSNSGNYNEQFF
v_call: TRBV12-3/TRBV12-4; cdr3_aa: CASSFGRGLPTEAFF
v_call: TRBV29-1; cdr3_aa: CSASPLGSYTEAFF
v_call: TRBV5-1; cdr3_aa: CASSLRILAGGNQPQHF
v_call: TRBV6-1; cdr3_aa: CASVSGGIGELFF
v_call: TRBV5-1; cdr3_aa: CASSLPGKAYNEQFF
v_call: TRBV28; cdr3_aa: CASSFPGGSYEQYF
v_call: TRBV5-1; cdr3_aa: CASSTGTGGTRKLFF
v_call: TRBV6-1; cdr3_aa: CASSDFGTSGRREGEQYF
v_call: TRBV19; cdr3_aa: CASSIGGTGELFF
v_call: TRBV7-9; cdr3_aa: CASSEIAGGETDTQYF
v_call: TRBV6-1; cdr3_aa: CASRHGDSLQPQHF
v_call: TRBV2; cdr3_aa: CASSVTGNYGYTF
v_call: TRBV20-1; cdr3_aa: CSALSGETGELFF
v_call: TRBV28; cdr3_aa: CASVGGLTYNSPLHF
v_call: TRBV6-2/TRBV6-3; cdr3_aa: CASSWLASGEQFF
v_call: TRBV3-1; cdr3_aa: CANSQVFGTSYSYEQYF
v_call: TRBV27; cdr3_aa: CASGNREETQYF
v_call: TRBV12-3/TRBV12-4; cdr3_aa: CASSLIVAGGPQTQYF
v_call: TRBV11-3; cdr3_aa: CASSFTGGASYNEQFF
v_call: TRBV10-3; cdr3_aa: CAIGREGPYNEQFF
v_call: TRBV11-2; cdr3_aa: CASSLVRTGRYEQYF
v_call: TRBV2; cdr3_aa: CASKKGPSNSPLHF
v_call: TRBV5-5; cdr3_aa: CASRAGLAGAYNEQFF
v_call: TRBV6-5; cdr3_aa: CASSYGGAYTEAFF
v_call: TRBV11-2; cdr3_aa: CASSLSPGRNTEAFF
v_call: TRBV6-2/TRBV6-3; cdr3_aa: CASSYSINSGNTIYF
v_call: TRBV10-3; cdr3_aa: CAISESLGVSYEQYF
v_call: TRBV28; cdr3_aa: CASRTGSRDTEAFF
v_call: TRBV7-2; cdr3_aa: CASSLVMGAYEQYF
v_call: TRBV27; cdr3_aa: CASSLGDRGPTGELFF
v_call: TRBV29-1; cdr3_aa: CSTSGARRNAYNEQFF
v_call: TRBV4-1; cdr3_aa: CASRDGTGSSYNEQFF
v_call: TRBV6-1; cdr3_aa: CASSTLDRTSRNNEQFF
v_call: TRBV2; cdr3_aa: CASSDYLGLADEQFF
v_call: TRBV2; cdr3_aa: CASRGTGGETGELFF
v_call: TRBV12-3/TRBV12-4; cdr3_aa: CASSPPRDITGELFF
v_call: TRBV11-1; cdr3_aa: CASSFGGGYNEQLF
v_call: TRBV19; cdr3_aa: CASSQGRSYEQYF
v_call: TRBV20-1; cdr3_aa: CSARAGGNGNTIYF
v_call: TRBV24-1; cdr3_aa: CATSDSSGRASYNEQFF
v_call: TRBV10-3; cdr3_aa: CAIRETGRNTIYF
v_call: TRBV12-3/TRBV12-4; cdr3_aa: CASSWGRRREQYF